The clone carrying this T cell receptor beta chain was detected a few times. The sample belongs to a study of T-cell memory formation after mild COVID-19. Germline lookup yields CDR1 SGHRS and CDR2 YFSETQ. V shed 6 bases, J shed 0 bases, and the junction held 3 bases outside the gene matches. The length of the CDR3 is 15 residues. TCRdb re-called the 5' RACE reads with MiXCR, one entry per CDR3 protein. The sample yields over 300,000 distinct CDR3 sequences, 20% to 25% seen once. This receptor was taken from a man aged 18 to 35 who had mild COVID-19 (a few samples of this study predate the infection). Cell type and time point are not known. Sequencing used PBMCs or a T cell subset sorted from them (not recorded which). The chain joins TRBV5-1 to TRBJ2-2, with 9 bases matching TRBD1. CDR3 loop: CASTRTGANTGELFF. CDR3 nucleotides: TGCGCCAGCACCCGGACAGGGGCGAACACCGGGGAGCTGTTTTTT.